Below are 30 T cell receptor beta chains sequenced from a single sample in a study of cytomegalovirus exposure and HLA in healthy donors. PCR was performed using 60 Vbeta and 13 Jbeta primers. The repertoire was sequenced with immunoSEQ multiplex PCR; TCRdb's copy has only in-frame clones and lacks some. Among tens of thousands of clones listed, roughly 70% were seen once. Sequenced material: PBMCs. The origin of the receptors is a woman aged 40 to 50 in good health and CMV-seropositive.

This chain connects TRBV10-3 to TRBJ1-2; D may be TRBD1 (6 bases). CDR3 size: 13 residues. Germline V gene data show CDR1 as ENHRY and CDR2 as SYGVKD. The V end was cut by 5 bases, the J end by 3 bases, with 10 bases between. CDR3 sequence reads: CAISTTGHYGYTF. The CDR3 DNA reads TGTGCCATCAGTACAACAGGGCACTATGGCTACACCTTC.

The V gene is TRBV5-1, the J gene TRBJ1-2, with D possibly TRBD1 on 6 matching bases. V dropped 0 bases and J dropped 8 bases, with 17 bases sitting between them. Germline V gene data show CDR1 as SGHRS and CDR2 as YFSETQ. The CDR3 extends over 15 amino acids. CDR3 bases: TGCGCCAGCAGCTTGGCTAAGGACAGTATGGGGGGCTACACCTTC. As protein: CASSLAKDSMGGYTF.

The CDR3 is CASSRRGPLTAEQYF. CDR3 in DNA: TGTGCCAGCAGCCGGAGGGGCCCACTGACGGCCGAGCAGTACTTC. This chain joins TRBV7-9 and TRBJ2-7; D may be TRBD2 (6 bases). Between the trimmed V and J ends, which lost 5 bases and 6 bases, there was a span of 20 bases. Germline assignment: CDR1 SEHNR and CDR2 FQNEAQ (reference sequence). This CDR3 has 15 amino acids.

The gene calls are TRBV2 and TRBJ1-2; D perhaps matches TRBD1 (6 bases). This CDR3 contains 15 residues. Trimming took 2 bases from V and 3 from J, leaving 13 bases between them. Germline CDR1 is SNHLY and CDR2 is FYNNEI. CDR3 sequence reads: CASSESRQVYYGYTF. The CDR3 nucleotides are TGTGCCAGCAGTGAAAGCCGACAGGTTTACTATGGCTACACCTTC.

On this clone itself: A junction boundary mismatches the germline segment, possibly from a read error. The chain is built from TRBV7-7 and TRBJ2-3; TRBD1 aligns across 8 bases. This CDR3 has 17 amino acids. CDR1 is SSHAT, CDR2 FNYEAQ, per germline (reference sequence). The CDR3 is CASSSGQDPKGRDTQYF. The CDR3 DNA sequence: TGTGCTAGCAGCTCGGGACAGGACCCAAAGGGAAGAGATACGCAGTATTTT.

The V gene is TRBV7-2, the J gene TRBJ1-2; TRBD1 agrees at 9 bases. CDR1 and CDR2 (germline): SGHTA, FQGNSA. V was clipped by 5 bases and J by 6 bases; unmatched bases: 7. This CDR3 contains 14 residues. CDR3 residues: CASSGPDRGNGYTF. CDR3 nucleotides: TGTGCCAGCAGCGGCCCCGACAGGGGGAATGGCTACACCTTC.

Concerning this clone: The junction departs from germline at one end; a sequencing error may be responsible. The genes are TRBV19 and TRBJ1-6; possibly TRBD1 for D (6 bases). Germline CDR1 LNHDA, CDR2 SQIVND (reference sequence). CDR3 length equals 12 residues. Written as DNA, the CDR3 is TGTGCCAGTAAGGGGGATGGACCCTTCTACAACTTT. Translated, it gives CASKGDGPFYNF. The variable domain in full, with the rest retrieved from reference TRBV19 and TRBJ1-6, is DGGITQSPKYLFRKEGQNVTLSCEQNLNHDAMYWYRQDPGQGLRLIYYSQIVNDFQKGDIAEGYSVSREKKESFPLTVTSAQKNPTAFYLCASKGDGPFYNFGNGTRLTVT.

The chain carries TRBV10-3 and TRBJ1-5, with D maybe TRBD1 (6 bases). CDR3 length: 14 amino acids. Germline V lookup: CDR1 ENHRY, CDR2 SYGVKD. V was pared by 2 bases and J by 3 bases, with 8 bases between. The CDR3 sequence is CAISEDRNNQPQHF. CDR3 coding DNA: TGTGCCATCAGTGAGGACAGGAACAATCAGCCCCAGCATTTT.

The chain uses TRBV9 and TRBJ1-6, with D possibly being TRBD1 (5 bases). CDR3 length equals 16 residues. Germline CDR1 SGDLS, CDR2 YYNGEE. V was shortened by 0 bases and J by 6 bases, with 13 bases between the two germline ends. Written as DNA, the CDR3 is TGTGCCAGCAGCGTAGGGGGTCAGGGAATTAATTCACCCCTCCACTTT. This codes for CASSVGGQGINSPLHF.

The V gene is TRBV5-5, the J gene TRBJ2-1; 12 bases align to TRBD2. From germline, CDR1 is SGHKS and CDR2 YYEKEE (reference sequence). The CDR3 has 16 amino acids. Trimming took 4 bases from V and 3 from J; bases not matched to a gene: 5. The CDR3 DNA is TGTGCCAGCAGCCTTCTAGCGGGGGGGATCTACAATGAGCAGTTCTTC. Its protein is CASSLLAGGIYNEQFF.

This chain connects TRBV27 to TRBJ2-7; D is possibly TRBD2 (6 bases). CDR1 is MNHEY and CDR2 is SMNVEV in the germline V gene (reference sequence). The CDR3 extends over 14 amino acids. With 5 bases removed from V and 1 base from J, the gap between germline ends came to 12 bases. CDR3 residues: CASSPLTRSYEQYF. For the CDR3, the DNA is TGTGCCAGCAGTCCGCTGACTAGATCCTACGAGCAGTACTTC.

This chain uses TRBV30 with TRBJ2-7; D possibly corresponds to TRBD1 (6 bases). Germline CDR1 GTSNPN, CDR2 SVGIG (reference sequence). V was cut by 3 bases and J by 3 bases, with 24 bases left in between. This CDR3 is built from 17 residues. The CDR3 sequence is CAWRGWGQPKKGYEQYF. CDR3 in DNA: TGTGCCTGGAGAGGATGGGGACAACCGAAGAAAGGCTACGAGCAGTACTTC.

This chain joins TRBV2 and TRBJ1-2, with 10 bases identical to TRBD1. Germline-derived CDR1 and CDR2 are SNHLY and FYNNEI. The CDR3 spans 15 residues. The junction had 3 bases not matched to a gene; V was cut back by 4 bases and J by 1 base. CDR3 coding DNA: TGTGCCAGCAGTGCAAGGACAGGGGGTAACTATGGCTACACCTTC. Amino acids: CASSARTGGNYGYTF.

V gene TRBV9 combines with J gene TRBJ2-1; possible D gene TRBD2, 6 bases. There are 14 residues in the CDR3. The V gene lost 3 bases and the J gene lost 12 bases, with 19 bases spanning the gap. Germline assignment: CDR1 SGDLS and CDR2 YYNGEE. CDR3 sequence reads: CASSAIIIGAGQFF. DNA of the CDR3: TGTGCCAGCAGCGCCATTATCATAGGAGCGGGGCAGTTCTTC.

The rearrangement uses TRBV5-1 and TRBJ2-7; TRBD1 agrees at 10 bases. The CDR3 is 15 amino acids. J was trimmed by 5 bases and V by 4 bases; bases with no gene match: 9. Germline V CDR1 and CDR2: SGHRS, YFSETQ. DNA of the CDR3: TGCGCCAGCAGCGGAACGGGACAGGGGTTCGACGAGCAGTACTTC. It codes for CASSGTGQGFDEQYF.

This sequence joins TRBV6-1 and TRBJ1-2; D is perhaps TRBD1 (5 bases). The CDR3 is made up of 13 amino acids. Trimming left V 3 bases short and J 8 bases short, with 13 bases between. Germline loops: CDR1 MNHNS, CDR2 SASEGT. The CDR3 region has the DNA TGTGCCAGCAGTGAGGGCAGGGTAAACGGCTACACCTTC. Translated: CASSEGRVNGYTF.

This clone appeared many times. This rearrangement joins TRBV2 to TRBJ2-5; TRBD1 matches 8 bases. V shed 4 bases and J 4 bases; nucleotides not matched to a gene: 5. There are 14 residues in the CDR3. Germline V lookup: CDR1 SNHLY, CDR2 FYNNEI. The CDR3 is CASSGQGALETQYF. Here the CDR3 DNA reads TGTGCCAGCAGTGGGCAGGGGGCCCTAGAGACCCAGTACTTC.

CDR3 DNA sequence: TGTGCCAGCAGCGTAGGATCAGGGTTCGGTCTCCTAGTCACAGATACGCAGTATTTT. Translating it yields CASSVGSGFGLLVTDTQYF. The rearrangement links TRBV9 to TRBJ2-3, with D possibly being TRBD1 (5 bases). The CDR3 consists of 19 residues. Germline V gives CDR1 SGDLS, CDR2 YYNGEE. The ends were cut back, 0 bases at V and 2 bases at J, with 22 bases in the middle.

The V gene is TRBV19, the J gene TRBJ1-2; 8 bases fit TRBD1. Germline-derived CDR1 and CDR2 are LNHDA and SQIVND (reference sequence). The CDR3 is 15 residues long. Trimming cost V 5 bases and J 2 bases; bases outside gene matches: 7. CDR3 protein: CASSSQGAINYGYTF. CDR3 DNA: TGTGCCAGTAGTTCCCAGGGGGCCATAAACTATGGCTACACCTTC.

This chain links TRBV4-1 with TRBJ1-4; TRBD1 agrees at 8 bases. This CDR3 has 15 amino acids. V lost 3 bases, J lost 7 bases, and 7 bases stayed unmatched. Germline V CDR1 and CDR2: MGHRA, YSYEKL. CDR3 sequence: CASSQKQGGREKLFF. The CDR3 DNA reads as TGCGCCAGCAGCCAGAAACAGGGGGGGCGTGAAAAACTGTTTTTT.

This clone was seen at least ten times. V gene TRBV6-5 combines with J gene TRBJ1-2, with D unresolved. Germline CDR1 is MNHEY and CDR2 is SVGAGI. The CDR3 consists of 15 residues. Trimming took 2 bases from V and 4 from J, leaving 14 bases between them. CDR3 amino acids: CASSYTKERSYGYTF. The CDR3 nucleotides read TGTGCCAGCAGTTACACCAAGGAAAGGAGCTATGGCTACACCTTC.

This clone was seen only a few times. The same CDR3 can be traced to other DNA sequences in this sample. V usage is TRBV19 and J usage is TRBJ1-5, with 7 positions matching TRBD1. Germline assignment: CDR1 LNHDA and CDR2 SQIVND (reference sequence). The junction had 3 bases not matched to a gene; V was cut back by 6 bases and J by 4 bases. The CDR3 loop spans 13 amino acids. CDR3 protein: CASSQDRNQPQHF. The CDR3 DNA reads TGTGCCAGTAGCCAGGACAGGAATCAGCCCCAGCATTTT.

V gene TRBV9 combines with J gene TRBJ2-5, with D perhaps matching TRBD2 (8 bases). CDR3 size: 17 residues. Deletions cut 4 bases from V and 1 base from J, with 20 bases between. The germline V gene has CDR1 SGDLS and CDR2 YYNGEE. CDR3 sequence reads: CASSPSRGRGAQETQYF. CDR3 coding DNA: TGTGCCAGCAGCCCCTCAAGGGGGCGGGGGGCCCAAGAGACCCAGTACTTC.

V and J are TRBV7-2 and TRBJ1-1; TRBD1 might be the D (6 bases). Germline CDR1 is SGHTA and CDR2 is FQGNSA. V was pared by 6 bases and J by 2 bases, with 10 bases between. The CDR3 has 13 residues. CDR3 DNA sequence: TGTGCCAGCAGTCGGGACACCAACACTGAAGCTTTCTTT. Its protein product is CASSRDTNTEAFF.

The table lists this clone with a few counts. This chain links TRBV5-1 with TRBJ2-4; 9 bases line up with TRBD1. Trimming removed 2 bases from V and 7 bases from J; junction bases left unmatched: 1. CDR3 length: 13 residues. Germline CDR1 and CDR2: SGHRS and YFSETQ. Here the CDR3 DNA reads TGCGCCAGCAGCTTTGGGACAGGGAACATTCAGTACTTC. Its translation: CASSFGTGNIQYF.

This sequence joins TRBV30 and TRBJ1-1; 7 bases are a match to TRBD1. Germline CDR1 reads GTSNPN; CDR2 reads SVGIG (reference sequence). V was clipped by 2 bases and J by 5 bases; unmatched bases: 8. The CDR3 length is 14 residues. CDR3 nucleotides: TGTGCCTGGAGTCCCCAGGGGGATTATACTGAAGCTTTCTTT. It codes for CAWSPQGDYTEAFF.

The chain has TRBV2 and TRBJ2-5, with TRBD2 matching over 9 bases. Trimming at V came to 7 bases and at J to 5 bases, leaving 11 bases not matched to a gene. The CDR3 has 15 residues. Looked up from germline, CDR1 is SNHLY and CDR2 is FYNNEI. CDR3 nucleotides: TGTGCCAGCAAACGGTTGCGGGGGGGCTTGGAGACCCAGTACTTC. Protein: CASKRLRGGLETQYF.

This clone was counted a few times. This chain joins TRBV9 and TRBJ1-4, with TRBD1 identical over 7 bases. J lost 7 bases, V lost 4 bases, and 4 bases had no gene match. CDR1 SGDLS and CDR2 YYNGEE come from the germline V gene. The CDR3 has 13 amino acids. CDR3 sequence: CASSPTGSEKLFF. As DNA, the CDR3 is TGTGCCAGCAGCCCGACAGGGAGTGAAAAACTGTTTTTT.

This rearrangement joins TRBV6-1 to TRBJ2-7; D is possibly TRBD1 (6 bases). This CDR3 has 17 residues. CDR1 MNHNS and CDR2 SASEGT come from the germline V gene. Trimming removed 3 bases from V and 4 bases from J, with 22 bases in between. CDR3 sequence reads: CASSDELMGAPGYEQYF. The CDR3 DNA reads as TGTGCCAGCAGTGATGAACTCATGGGGGCTCCCGGGTACGAGCAGTACTTC.

V is TRBV13 and J is TRBJ2-5; 7 bases are shared with TRBD1. The CDR3 covers 16 residues. The trim removed 0 bases at V and 2 bases at J, leaving 6 bases unmatched. Germline CDR1 PRHDT, CDR2 FYEKMQ (reference sequence). The CDR3 is CASSLGRRGQQETQYF. In DNA form, the CDR3 reads TGTGCCAGCAGCTTAGGGCGTAGGGGACAGCAAGAGACCCAGTACTTC.